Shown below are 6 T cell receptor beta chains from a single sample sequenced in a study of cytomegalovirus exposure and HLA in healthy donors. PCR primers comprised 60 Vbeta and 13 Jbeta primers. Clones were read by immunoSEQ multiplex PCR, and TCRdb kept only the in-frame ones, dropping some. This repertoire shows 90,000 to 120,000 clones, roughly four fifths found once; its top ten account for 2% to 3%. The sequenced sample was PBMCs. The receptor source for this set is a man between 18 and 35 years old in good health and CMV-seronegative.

DNA of the CDR3: TGTGCCAGCAGCCAGGCCGGGGAGCTGTTTTTT. Encoded protein: CASSQAGELFF. V is TRBV11-2 and J is TRBJ2-2; no firm D call. Germline V gene lookup returns CDR1 SGHAT and CDR2 FQNNGV. The CDR3 runs to 11 residues. The ends were cut back, 5 bases at V and 6 bases at J, with 4 bases in the middle.

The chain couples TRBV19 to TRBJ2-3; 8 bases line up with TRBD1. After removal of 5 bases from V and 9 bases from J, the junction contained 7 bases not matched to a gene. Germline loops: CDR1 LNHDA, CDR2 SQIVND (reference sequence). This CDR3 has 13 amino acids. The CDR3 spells CASSGSGGWTQYF. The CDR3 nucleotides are TGTGCCAGTAGTGGATCAGGGGGCTGGACGCAGTATTTT.

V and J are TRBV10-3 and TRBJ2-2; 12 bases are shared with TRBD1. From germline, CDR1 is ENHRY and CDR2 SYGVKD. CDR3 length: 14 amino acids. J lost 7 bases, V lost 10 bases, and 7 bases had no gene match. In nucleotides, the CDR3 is TGTGCCACCAGGGACAGGGGGCTCGGCGGGGAGCTGTTTTTT. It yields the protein CATRDRGLGGELFF.

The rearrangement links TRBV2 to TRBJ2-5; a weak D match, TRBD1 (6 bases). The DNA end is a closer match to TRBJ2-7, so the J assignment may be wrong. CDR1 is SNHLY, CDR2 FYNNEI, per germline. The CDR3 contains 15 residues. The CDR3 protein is CASAERGSYSYEQYF. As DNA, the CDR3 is TGTGCCAGCGCCGAGAGGGGGAGCTACTCCTACGAGCAGTACTTC.

CDR3 DNA: TGTGCCAGCAACCCGCAGGGGGCGTACTCACCCCTCCACTTT. It codes for CASNPQGAYSPLHF. The V and J genes are TRBV28 and TRBJ1-6, with 8 bases that match TRBD1. The germline CDR1 and CDR2 sequences are MDHEN and SYDVKM. The ends lost 7 bases at V and 10 bases at J; junction bases unmatched: 9. This CDR3 contains 14 residues. The full variable domain, with the rest looked up from reference TRBV28 and TRBJ1-6, is DVKVTQSSRYLVKRTGEKVFLECVQDMDHENMFWYRQDPGLGLRLIYFSYDVKMKEKGDIPEGYSVSREKKERFSLILESASTNQTSMYLCASNPQGAYSPLHFGNGTRLTVT.

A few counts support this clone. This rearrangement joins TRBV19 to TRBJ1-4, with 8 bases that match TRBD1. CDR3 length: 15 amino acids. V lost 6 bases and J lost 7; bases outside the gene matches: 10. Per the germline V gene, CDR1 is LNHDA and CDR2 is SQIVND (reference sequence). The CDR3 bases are TGTGCCAGTAGCCTCCGGACAGGGTGGCTTGAAAAACTGTTTTTT. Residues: CASSLRTGWLEKLFF.